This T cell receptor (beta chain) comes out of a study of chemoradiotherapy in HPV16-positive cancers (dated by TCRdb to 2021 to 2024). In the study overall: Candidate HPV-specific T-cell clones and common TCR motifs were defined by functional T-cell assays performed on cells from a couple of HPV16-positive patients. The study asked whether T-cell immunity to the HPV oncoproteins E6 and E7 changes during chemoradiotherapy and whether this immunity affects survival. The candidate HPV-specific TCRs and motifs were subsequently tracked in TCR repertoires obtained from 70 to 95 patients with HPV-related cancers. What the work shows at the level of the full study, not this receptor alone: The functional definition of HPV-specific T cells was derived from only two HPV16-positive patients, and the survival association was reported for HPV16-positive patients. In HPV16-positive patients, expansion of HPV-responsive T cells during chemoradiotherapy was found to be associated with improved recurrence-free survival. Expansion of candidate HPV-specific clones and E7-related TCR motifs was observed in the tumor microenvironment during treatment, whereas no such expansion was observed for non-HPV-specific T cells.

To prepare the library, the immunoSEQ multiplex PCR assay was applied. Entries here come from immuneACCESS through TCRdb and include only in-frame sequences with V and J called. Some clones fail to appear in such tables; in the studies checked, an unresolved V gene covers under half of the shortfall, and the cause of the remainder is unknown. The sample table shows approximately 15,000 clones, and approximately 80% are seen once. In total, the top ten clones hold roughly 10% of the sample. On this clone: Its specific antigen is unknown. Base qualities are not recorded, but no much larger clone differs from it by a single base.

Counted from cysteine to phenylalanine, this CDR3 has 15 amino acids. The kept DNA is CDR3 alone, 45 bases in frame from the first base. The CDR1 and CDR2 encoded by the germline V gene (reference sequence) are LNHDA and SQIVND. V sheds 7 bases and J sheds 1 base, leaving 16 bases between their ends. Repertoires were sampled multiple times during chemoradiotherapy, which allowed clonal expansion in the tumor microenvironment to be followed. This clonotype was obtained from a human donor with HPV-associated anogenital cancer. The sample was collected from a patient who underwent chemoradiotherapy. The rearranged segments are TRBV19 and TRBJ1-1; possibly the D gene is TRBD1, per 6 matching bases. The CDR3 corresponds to CASTETGHANTEAFF. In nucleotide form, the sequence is TGTGCCAGTACGGAGACGGGACATGCGAACACTGAAGCTTTCTTT.